The sequence of this TCR beta chain was determined in a study of T cells in Graves' hyperthyroidism and ophthalmopathy (dated by TCRdb to between 2018 and 2020). Background for the entire study: Peripheral blood was sampled at the time of initial diagnosis, prior to any treatment. A discovery cohort of approximately 100 patients, about 40 with Graves' ophthalmopathy and about 58 with stable Graves' hyperthyroidism, was used to find distinguishing TCR V-J signatures. Prospective prediction of ophthalmopathy was tested in an independent validation cohort consisting of roughly 19 hyperthyroidism patients and 15 or so patients who later progressed to ophthalmopathy. For training and testing, the 100 patients in the discovery cohort were randomly divided in a 7:3 ratio. In addition, the study compared T-cell repertoires in thyroid tissue and in blood from roughly six Graves' hyperthyroidism patients. Once sampling was done, hyperthyroidism patients were given methimazole at a starting dose of 30 mg daily, whereas ophthalmopathy patients were given high-dose intravenous methylprednisolone. TCR Vbeta CDR3 sequencing of 120 to 150 peripheral blood samples (roughly 43 ophthalmopathy, about 75 hyperthyroidism and roughly 17 progressor patients) is reported in the paper.

Graves' hyperthyroidism was defined as stable when no progression to ophthalmopathy occurred over 18 months of follow-up. Hyperthyroidism patients were newly diagnosed, with disease duration under 2 months, and aged 18 to 65 years. The study excluded patients with uncontrolled infections, other autoimmune diseases, pregnancy or lactation. Diagnoses were established on the basis of clinical symptoms, serum thyroxine and TRAb, thyroid ultrasound, and orbital computed tomography. Ficoll-Paque density gradient centrifugation was used to isolate PBMCs from around 10 ml of fresh peripheral blood. Total RNA was extracted using Trizol reagent, and RNA quality was assessed on an Agilent 2100 Bioanalyzer. A word on this clonotype: Which antigen it targets is not known. Per-base quality was not reported, and no clone a single base away is much larger than it.

TCR beta CDR3 regions were amplified from RNA transcripts. For the first round of RT-PCR on the TCR CDR3, the HTBI primer set was used together with the Qiagen OneStep RT-PCR kit. Libraries were constructed in a second round of multiplex PCR, after which size selection and purification were carried out. Sequencing of the libraries was done on an Illumina HiSeq2000 using paired-end 100 bp reads. The study's own analysis went as follows. SOAPnuke was used to process the raw data, with reads discarded if the reads contained adapters or uncalled bases, had a mean Phred below 15, or lacked an exact constant-primer or identifier match. COPE v1.2.5 was used to merge high-quality paired reads, and clonotypes were defined as unique nucleotide sequences. Clonotypes were aligned to IMGT TRBV, TRBD and TRBJ reference segments using MiTCR v1.1. The analysis was restricted to V-J combinations with a frequency above 0.0001, which together covered 99.2% of the repertoires. The TCS score was defined as the ratio of F50 (clonal expansion) to E x V (chaos), calculated using BLOSUM62-based TCRdist between CDR3 peptides within each V-J. Welch's t-statistics and random forest reduced just over 500 V-J features to 10 to 15, which were used in a naive Bayes classifier (R e1071). TCRdb handled the public reads itself, with Q25 trimming in fastp and clone calling in MiXCR, and kept productive beta chains. Rows merge per CDR3 protein into single entries with the most common DNA and genes. What appears here as the V and J calls and clone size reflects TCRdb's work, not the paper's. The sample table holds 300,000 or so distinct CDR3 sequences, of which 16% were seen once. The ten largest clones represent around 34% of the sample.

Overall study results and their limits: During validation, the model predicted progression to ophthalmopathy a median of around 6 months ahead of onset, with more than 60% sensitivity and less than 85% specificity. Most expanded thyroid clonotypes (frequency above 0.001) were also detected in blood, a finding suggesting that blood repertoires may reflect thyroid immune responses. No statistical method was used to fix the sample size in advance, and group allocation was not hidden from the investigators. A model built on a 13 V-J signature distinguished ophthalmopathy from stable hyperthyroidism, reaching over 85% sensitivity and 81% to 83% specificity in cross-validation and 80%/75% in testing.

At the junction V is shortened by 2 bases and J by 7 bases, with 21 bases in between. Reading from cysteine to phenylalanine, the CDR3 counts 16 amino acids. Kept here is only the CDR3 DNA, which spans 48 bases and is read in frame from base 1. CDR1 LGHDT and CDR2 YNNKEL are derived from the germline V gene (reference sequence). The TCR sequence derives from a young man with Graves' hyperthyroidism. The chain is made from TRBV3-1 and TRBJ2-7; TRBD1 is possibly the D segment (6 matching bases). Sequenced: blood. The CDR3 corresponds to CASSQRFRQVVVEQYF. The nucleotide sequence is given as TGTGCCAGCAGCCAAAGGTTCAGACAGGTCGTTGTGGAGCAGTACTTC.